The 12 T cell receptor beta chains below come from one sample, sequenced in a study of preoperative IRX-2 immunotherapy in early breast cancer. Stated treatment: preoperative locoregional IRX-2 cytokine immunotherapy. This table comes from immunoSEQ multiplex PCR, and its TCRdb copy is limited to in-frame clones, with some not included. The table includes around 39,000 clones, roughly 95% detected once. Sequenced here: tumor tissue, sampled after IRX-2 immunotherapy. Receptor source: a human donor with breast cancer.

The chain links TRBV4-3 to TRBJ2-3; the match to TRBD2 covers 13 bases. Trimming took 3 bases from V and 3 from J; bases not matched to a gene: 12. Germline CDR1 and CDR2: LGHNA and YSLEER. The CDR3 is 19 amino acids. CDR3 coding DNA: TGCGCCAGCAGCCACGGACTAGCGGGGGCATCATATGGGACAGATACGCAGTATTTT. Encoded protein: CASSHGLAGASYGTDTQYF.

CDR3 DNA sequence: TGTGCCAGCAGCTTAGCTTCACAGGGCCCCTCTGGAAACACCATATATTTT. This encodes CASSLASQGPSGNTIYF. V is TRBV7-2 and J is TRBJ1-3, with D possibly TRBD1 on 6 matching bases. The ends were cut back, 0 bases at V and 0 bases at J, with 12 bases in the middle. This CDR3 is 17 amino acids long. Germline V gives CDR1 SGHTA, CDR2 FQGNSA.

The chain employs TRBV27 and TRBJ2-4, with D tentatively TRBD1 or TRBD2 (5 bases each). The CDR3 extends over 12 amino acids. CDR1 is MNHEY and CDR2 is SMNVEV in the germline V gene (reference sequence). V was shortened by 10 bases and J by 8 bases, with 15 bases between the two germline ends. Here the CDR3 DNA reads TGTGCCACCCGGGGCCCCTGGGACATTCAGTACTTC. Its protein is CATRGPWDIQYF.

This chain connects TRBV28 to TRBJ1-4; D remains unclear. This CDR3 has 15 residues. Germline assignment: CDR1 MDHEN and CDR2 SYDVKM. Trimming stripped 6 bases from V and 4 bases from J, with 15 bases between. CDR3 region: CASSLLPRSNEKLFF. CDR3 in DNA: TGTGCCAGCAGCTTACTCCCCCGCAGTAATGAAAAACTGTTTTTT.

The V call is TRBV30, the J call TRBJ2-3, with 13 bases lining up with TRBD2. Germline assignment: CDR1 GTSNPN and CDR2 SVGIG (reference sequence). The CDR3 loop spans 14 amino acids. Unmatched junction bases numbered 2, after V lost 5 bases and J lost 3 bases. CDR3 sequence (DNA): TGTGCCTGGCGGGGACTAGCGGGAACAGATACGCAGTATTTT. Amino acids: CAWRGLAGTDTQYF.

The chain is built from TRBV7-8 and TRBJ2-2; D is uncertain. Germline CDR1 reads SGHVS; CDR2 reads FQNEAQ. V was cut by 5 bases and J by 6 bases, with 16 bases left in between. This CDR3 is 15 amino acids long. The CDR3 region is CASSLLRHAAGELFF. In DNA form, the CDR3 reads TGTGCCAGCAGCCTACTAAGACACGCTGCCGGGGAGCTGTTTTTT.

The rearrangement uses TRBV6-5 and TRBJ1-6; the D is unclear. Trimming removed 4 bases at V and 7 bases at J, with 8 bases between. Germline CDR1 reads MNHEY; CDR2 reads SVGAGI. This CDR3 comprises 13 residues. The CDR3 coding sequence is TGTGCCAGCAGTTCCCGGGCAAATTCACCCCTCCACTTT. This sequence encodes CASSSRANSPLHF.

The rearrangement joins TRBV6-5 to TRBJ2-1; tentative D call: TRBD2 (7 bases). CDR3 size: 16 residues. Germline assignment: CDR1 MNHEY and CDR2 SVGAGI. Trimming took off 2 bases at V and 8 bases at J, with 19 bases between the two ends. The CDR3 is CASSYRLGGARDEQFF. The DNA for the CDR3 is TGTGCCAGCAGTTACCGGCTTGGGGGGGCCCGGGATGAGCAGTTCTTC.

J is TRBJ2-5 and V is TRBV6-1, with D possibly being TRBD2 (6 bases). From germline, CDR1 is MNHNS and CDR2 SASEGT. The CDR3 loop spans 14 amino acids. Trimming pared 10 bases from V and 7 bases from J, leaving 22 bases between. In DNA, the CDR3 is TGTGCCAAGAGCTTGGGGGGAGTTCGCGGGACCCAGTACTTC. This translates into CAKSLGGVRGTQYF.

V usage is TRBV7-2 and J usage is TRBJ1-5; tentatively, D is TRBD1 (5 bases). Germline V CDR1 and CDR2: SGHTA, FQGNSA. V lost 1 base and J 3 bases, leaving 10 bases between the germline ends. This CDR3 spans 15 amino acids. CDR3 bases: TGTGCCAGCAGCTTAGTATCAGGGACCAATCAGCCCCAGCATTTT. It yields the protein CASSLVSGTNQPQHF.

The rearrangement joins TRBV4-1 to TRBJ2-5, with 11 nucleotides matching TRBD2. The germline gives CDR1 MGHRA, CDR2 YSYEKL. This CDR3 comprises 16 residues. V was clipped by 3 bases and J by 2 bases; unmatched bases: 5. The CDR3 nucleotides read TGCGCCAGCAGCCACCGCCGACTAGCGGGGCAAGAGACCCAGTACTTC. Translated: CASSHRRLAGQETQYF.

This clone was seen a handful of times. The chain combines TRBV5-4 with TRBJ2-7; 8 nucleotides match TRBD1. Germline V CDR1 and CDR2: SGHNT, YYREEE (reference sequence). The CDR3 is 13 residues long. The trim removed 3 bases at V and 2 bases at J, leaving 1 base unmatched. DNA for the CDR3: TGTGCCAGCAGCTACAGGGGGACCTACGAGCAGTACTTC. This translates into CASSYRGTYEQYF.